A selection of T cell receptor beta chains follows, all from one sample in a study of control samples from healthy donors and cancer patients. Sequenced by immunoSEQ multiplex PCR; TCRdb stores in-frame clones only, minus some. This sample has some 66,000 clones, with approximately 85% found just once. Sequencing was carried out using blood. These receptor sequences come from a man aged 40-50 years in good health. The conserved cysteine and the conserved F or W are not part of the CDR3 here.

j_call | v_call | cdr3_aa
TRBJ2-2 | TRBV5-1 | ASRLGGTSTGELF
TRBJ2-7 | TRBV30 | AWSTGGEQY
TRBJ1-6 | TRBV10-3 | AISVRFPVANNSPLH
TRBJ2-7 | TRBV30 | AWTSGGHEQY
TRBJ1-3 | TRBV2 | ASRPGASGNTIY
TRBJ1-2 | TRBV9 | ASSYPRGQGNYGYT
TRBJ2-2 | TRBV14 | ASSQGTRSGELF
TRBJ2-3 | TRBV9 | ASSVGQGRDTQY
TRBJ2-3 | TRBV7-2 | ASSSQGAGTDTQY
TRBJ2-7 | TRBV7-8 | ASSLSRITYEQY
TRBJ1-2 | TRBV6-2/TRBV6-3 | ASSLLGRQGSSTNYGYT
TRBJ1-6 | TRBV6-5 | ASSYRDRNSPLH
TRBJ2-5 | TRBV19 | ASSIELRYQETQY
TRBJ2-1 | TRBV18 | ASSPTSGRMDEQF
TRBJ2-3 | TRBV13 | ASSLGSGAPDTQY
TRBJ2-2 | TRBV18 | ASSPVLQGYTGELF
TRBJ2-7 | TRBV28 | ASSSGQRSSYEQY
TRBJ2-3 | TRBV11-3 | ASSLSPLLLAGGTDTQY
TRBJ2-7 | TRBV30 | AWSRGVYRASSYEQY
TRBJ1-3 | TRBV10-3 | AISDSYEQGDTIY
TRBJ1-6 | TRBV21-1 | ASSEGQAGERRFHNSPLH
TRBJ2-7 | TRBV3-1/TRBV3-2 | ASSLRDSSEQY
TRBJ2-1 | TRBV30 | AWSVLGGRVHNEQF
TRBJ2-5 | TRBV27 | ASSRQRQLNQETQY
TRBJ1-5 | TRBV27 | ASSFREGNQPQH
TRBJ2-3 | TRBV7-9 | ATPQSRGTDTQY